The 26 T cell receptor beta chains in this list originate from one sample, sequenced in a study of blood T cells in healthy people across ages. The authors ran a second PCR of roughly 6 to 11 cycles using a sample-barcoded 5' primer and a J-beta primer mix. TCRdb reprocessed the 5' RACE reads via MiXCR and lists one record per CDR3 protein. The sample records 1.5 million to 2 million distinct CDR3 sequences, about 28% being singletons. The specimen sequenced was blood. The receptors come from a woman aged 25 to 45 in good health.

The V gene is TRBV12-3 or TRBV12-4, the J gene TRBJ2-5; 7 bases fit TRBD1. The CDR3 runs to 15 residues. Trimming took 7 bases from V and 0 from J; bases not matched to a gene: 8. CDR3: CASKTRDRHQETQYF. CDR3 in DNA: TGTGCCAGCAAAACAAGGGACAGACACCAAGAGACCCAGTACTTC.

V and J are TRBV11-2 and TRBJ2-1; 10 bases fit TRBD2. The V gene end was trimmed by 5 bases and the J gene end by 6 bases; junction bases not matched to a gene: 13. The CDR3 sequence is 17 residues long. Germline V gives CDR1 SGHAT, CDR2 FQNNGV. The CDR3 loop is CASSQPGRAGGGNEQFF. In DNA form, the CDR3 reads TGTGCCAGCAGCCAACCGGGACGAGCGGGGGGGGGCAATGAGCAGTTCTTC.

This chain joins TRBV20-1 and TRBJ1-2, with 12 bases matching TRBD1. The V gene's germline CDR1 is DFQATT and CDR2 SNEGSKA (reference sequence). The CDR3 extends over 16 amino acids. Germline trimming cut 5 bases from V and 0 bases from J; bases unmatched to any gene: 7. Here the CDR3 DNA reads TGCAGTGCTGAGGGACAGGGGGCGATGGCTAACTATGGCTACACCTTC. This codes for CSAEGQGAMANYGYTF.

The V call is TRBV12-5, the J call TRBJ2-1; the D is unclear. The CDR3 has 16 residues. CDR1 and CDR2 from the germline V gene are LGHNT and FRNRAP. V was trimmed by 6 bases and J by 2 bases, leaving 17 bases between them. The chain's CDR3 is CASGPLALTTYNEQFF. In nucleotides, the CDR3 is TGTGCTAGTGGACCCTTAGCCCTCACAACCTACAATGAGCAGTTCTTC. The full variable domain, with the rest looked up from reference TRBV12-5 and TRBJ2-1, is DARVTQTPRHKVTEMGQEVTMRCQPILGHNTVFWYRQTMMQGLELLAYFRNRAPLDDSGMPKDRFSAEMPDATLATLKIQPSEPRDSAVYFCASGPLALTTYNEQFFGPGTRLTVL.

A remark on this clonotype: This may stem from a read error, because a much larger clone lies one nucleotide away. The gene calls are TRBV20-1 and TRBJ2-1; D call uncertain. CDR1 is DFQATT, CDR2 SNEGSKA, per germline (reference sequence). The CDR3 length is 10 residues. CDR3 coding DNA: TGCAGTGCTTATTCGAATGGGCAGTTCTTC. It translates to CSAYSNGQFF.

The chain uses TRBV6-1 and TRBJ1-1; 7 bases fit TRBD1. The germline V gene has CDR1 MNHNS and CDR2 SASEGT. The CDR3 length is 14 residues. V lost 2 bases, J lost 3 bases, and 3 bases stayed unmatched. CDR3 region: CASSESQGHTEAFF. CDR3 bases: TGTGCCAGCAGTGAATCACAGGGGCACACTGAAGCTTTCTTT.

J is TRBJ2-6 and V is TRBV27; D call uncertain. The CDR3 runs 16 residues. Germline V gene sequence: CDR1 MNHEY, CDR2 SMNVEV (reference sequence). V was cut by 1 base and J by 0 bases, with 7 bases left in between. The CDR3 here is CASSLYLGSGANVLTF. CDR3 DNA: TGTGCCAGCAGTTTATACCTAGGCTCTGGGGCCAACGTCCTGACTTTC.

The chain joins TRBV30 to TRBJ2-1; D not certain. This CDR3 is built from 14 residues. CDR1 and CDR2 from the germline V gene are GTSNPN and SVGIG (reference sequence). The ends were cut back, 0 bases at V and 5 bases at J, with 11 bases in the middle. The CDR3 DNA follows: TGTGCCTGGAGTGTACTCCGGGTCGACAATGAGCAGTTCTTC. Translation gives CAWSVLRVDNEQFF.

In this sample, this clonotype turned up once. The V and J genes are TRBV29-1 and TRBJ1-1; D gene uncertain. With 8 bases removed from V and 0 bases from J, the gap between germline ends came to 13 bases. The germline CDR1 and CDR2 sequences are SQVTM and ANQGSEA. The CDR3 sequence is 13 residues long. Written as DNA, the CDR3 is TGCAGCCCTCGACGGCCTTTGAACACTGAAGCTTTCTTT. This encodes CSPRRPLNTEAFF. The entire variable domain, with the rest obtained from reference TRBV29-1 and TRBJ1-1, is as follows: SAVISQKPSRDICQRGTSLTIQCQVDSQVTMMFWYRQQPGQSLTLIATANQGSEATYESGFVIDKFPISRPNLTFSTLTVSNMSPEDSSIYLCSPRRPLNTEAFFGQGTRLTVV.

The chain has TRBV4-1 and TRBJ1-3, with D hard to call. V was clipped by 0 bases and J by 3 bases, with 9 bases between them. The V gene's germline CDR1 is MGHRA and CDR2 YSYEKL. The CDR3 sequence is 15 residues long. The CDR3 sequence is CASSQDGRSGNTIYF. CDR3 sequence (DNA): TGCGCCAGCAGCCAAGATGGTCGGAGTGGAAACACCATATATTTT.

The rearrangement uses TRBV20-1 and TRBJ2-3; 8 bases agree with TRBD2. CDR3 length: 16 residues. The V segment lost 7 bases and the J segment 0 bases; nucleotides outside the gene matches: 12. The germline CDR1 and CDR2 sequences are DFQATT and SNEGSKA (reference sequence). The chain's CDR3 is CSVGGGGRPSTDTQYF. Here the CDR3 DNA reads TGCAGTGTCGGGGGCGGGGGGCGACCTAGCACAGATACGCAGTATTTT.

This clonotype was found a few times. The rearrangement links TRBV7-2 to TRBJ2-7, with 7 bases identical to TRBD2. Germline trimming cut 5 bases from V and 8 bases from J; bases unmatched to any gene: 12. The germline gives CDR1 SGHTA, CDR2 FQGNSA. This CDR3 spans 14 amino acids. The CDR3 is CASSPRTRVIKQYF. CDR3 coding DNA: TGTGCCAGCAGCCCTAGGACTAGAGTTATTAAGCAGTACTTC.

This clonotype showed up just a few times. This chain joins TRBV28 and TRBJ2-7, with TRBD2 identical over 7 bases. CDR1 is MDHEN and CDR2 is SYDVKM in the germline V gene. J gave up 2 bases and V 4 bases, and 8 bases lay outside the gene matches. This CDR3 region has 15 residues. The CDR3 reads CASSSSRTSTYEQYF. The CDR3, as DNA: TGTGCCAGCAGTTCCAGTAGGACTAGTACCTACGAGCAGTACTTC.

The chain joins TRBV14 to TRBJ2-7; D remains unclear. Germline CDR1 SGHDN, CDR2 FVKESK. The germline V and J ends were trimmed by 5 bases and 4 bases, with 9 bases remaining between them. The CDR3 covers 12 residues. As DNA, the CDR3 is TGTGCCAGCAGCGGTCTCTTTTACGAGCAGTACTTC. Its translation is CASSGLFYEQYF.

This chain uses TRBV2 with TRBJ2-7; 8 bases align to TRBD1. CDR3 length equals 13 residues. The germline CDR1 and CDR2 sequences are SNHLY and FYNNEI. The trim removed 6 bases at V and 5 bases at J, leaving 6 bases unmatched. The CDR3 here is CASRTGERNEQYF. CDR3 in DNA: TGTGCCAGCAGGACAGGGGAAAGGAACGAGCAGTACTTC.

The chain recombines TRBV7-9 with TRBJ1-4, with D hard to call. This CDR3 has 14 residues. Germline loops: CDR1 SEHNR, CDR2 FQNEAQ (reference sequence). The V gene lost 3 bases and the J gene lost 0 bases, with 5 bases spanning the gap. In nucleotides, the CDR3 is TGTGCCAGCAGCTTCAGCGCAACTAATGAAAAACTGTTTTTT. Amino acid sequence: CASSFSATNEKLFF.

Points on this clonotype: A much bigger clone sits one base away, suggesting this may be a read error. The rearrangement joins TRBV7-2 to TRBJ2-1; 15 nucleotides align to TRBD2. After removal of 1 base from V and 12 bases from J, the junction contained 7 bases not matched to a gene. This CDR3 has 16 residues. Germline V lookup: CDR1 SGHTA, CDR2 FQGNSA. CDR3 nucleotides: TGTGCCAGCAGCTTAGAGGGGACTAGCGGGGGGAGGGGGCAGTTCTTC. It codes for CASSLEGTSGGRGQFF. Based on the CDR3 plus reference TRBV7-2 and TRBJ2-1, the full variable domain is GAGVSQSPSNKVTEKGKDVELRCDPISGHTALYWYRQSLGQGLEFLIYFQGNSAPDKSGLPSDRFSAERTGGSVSTLTIQRTQQEDSAVYLCASSLEGTSGGRGQFFGPGTRLTVL.

This clonotype was seen only a few times. The rearrangement links TRBV20-1 to TRBJ2-5, with 7 bases that match TRBD2. There are 14 residues in the CDR3. V lost 5 bases and J lost 2; bases outside the gene matches: 8. The V gene's germline CDR1 is DFQATT and CDR2 SNEGSKA (reference sequence). CDR3 sequence: CSAAKGGHQETQYF. The CDR3 nucleotides read TGCAGTGCTGCAAAGGGAGGGCATCAAGAGACCCAGTACTTC.

This clonotype was seen ten or more times. This chain uses TRBV29-1 with TRBJ2-1; TRBD2 aligns across 9 bases. This CDR3 contains 14 residues. Trimming removed 8 bases from V and 9 bases from J; junction bases left unmatched: 14. Germline CDR1 and CDR2: SQVTM and ANQGSEA. Written as DNA, the CDR3 is TGCAGCTCCGCTAGCGGGACTTATCTCATTGAGCAGTTCTTC. It is translated as CSSASGTYLIEQFF.

The rearrangement joins TRBV6-2 or TRBV6-3 to TRBJ2-1; 8 bases fit TRBD2. Germline V gene data show CDR1 as MNHEY and CDR2 as SVGEGT. The CDR3 is 15 residues long. Unmatched junction bases numbered 10, after V lost 6 bases and J lost 6 bases. The CDR3 DNA sequence: TGTGCCAGCAGCCCGGGACTAGTAAGTCGCAATGAGCAGTTCTTC. Its translation is CASSPGLVSRNEQFF.

The V and J genes are TRBV5-6 and TRBJ2-1; D unclear. The last part of the DNA fits TRBJ2-7 better; the J call may be wrong. This CDR3 is 14 amino acids long. Germline values: CDR1 SGHDT, CDR2 YYEEEE. CDR3 sequence reads: CASSFLQSYNEQYF. The CDR3 nucleotides are TGTGCCAGCAGCTTCCTGCAATCCTACAATGAGCAGTACTTC.

The sample holds many counts of this clonotype. V usage is TRBV24-1 and J usage is TRBJ2-5, with TRBD1 matching 7 bases. Germline loops: CDR1 KGHDR, CDR2 SFDVKD. V was pared by 3 bases and J by 3 bases, with 9 bases of the junction left unmatched. This CDR3 has 16 amino acids. CDR3 amino acids: CATSDRTGRWEETQYF. CDR3 DNA sequence: TGTGCCACCAGTGATCGGACAGGTCGGTGGGAAGAGACCCAGTACTTC.

This clonotype was observed at least ten times. This chain links TRBV20-1 with TRBJ2-6; D is ambiguous. Germline V gene lookup returns CDR1 DFQATT and CDR2 SNEGSKA (reference sequence). The CDR3 runs to 14 residues. Trimming took off 4 bases at V and 4 bases at J, with 11 bases between the two ends. The CDR3 DNA reads as TGCAGTGCTAAAGGGCCAACCGGGGCCAACGTCCTGACTTTC. It translates to CSAKGPTGANVLTF.

This clonotype has ten or more counts. The V and J genes are TRBV29-1 and TRBJ2-5; D is perhaps TRBD1 or TRBD2 (5 bases each). CDR3 length equals 12 residues. CDR1 SQVTM and CDR2 ANQGSEA come from the germline V gene. V was cut by 6 bases and J by 2 bases, with 10 bases left in between. CDR3 region: CSVRDVQETQYF. DNA for the CDR3: TGCAGCGTCAGGGACGTTCAAGAGACCCAGTACTTC.

Many counts were recorded for this clonotype. The gene calls are TRBV10-3 and TRBJ2-7; D is possibly TRBD1 (5 bases). The V gene lost 0 bases and the J gene lost 0 bases, with 9 bases spanning the gap. Germline V gene lookup returns CDR1 ENHRY and CDR2 SYGVKD. This CDR3 spans 15 amino acids. Here the CDR3 reads CAISESGRVSYEQYF. DNA for the CDR3: TGTGCCATCAGTGAGTCAGGCAGGGTCTCCTACGAGCAGTACTTC.

This clonotype has just a few counts. V usage is TRBV19 and J usage is TRBJ2-3; 9 bases line up with TRBD2. CDR3 length: 16 residues. Trimming removed 4 bases from V and 1 base from J; junction bases left unmatched: 6. The germline CDR1 and CDR2 sequences are LNHDA and SQIVND (reference sequence). The CDR3 region is CASSSGRGRGTDTQYF. The CDR3 DNA follows: TGTGCCAGTAGTAGCGGGAGGGGCCGAGGCACAGATACGCAGTATTTT. Drawing the rest from reference TRBV19 and TRBJ2-3, the complete variable domain is DGGITQSPKYLFRKEGQNVTLSCEQNLNHDAMYWYRQDPGQGLRLIYYSQIVNDFQKGDIAEGYSVSREKKESFPLTVTSAQKNPTAFYLCASSSGRGRGTDTQYFGPGTRLTVL.